Each of the 5 T cell receptor beta chains below was sequenced from the same sample in a study of T cells in Graves' hyperthyroidism and ophthalmopathy. RNA transcripts gave rise to amplified TCR beta CDR3 regions. The HTBI primer set drove a first-round RT-PCR of the TCR CDR3. A single record per CDR3 protein comes from TCRdb applying MiXCR to the multiplex PCR reads. The table lists some 570,000 distinct CDR3 sequences, 17% of them singletons, with approximately 16% in the top ten. Sequenced input: blood. These receptors originate from a woman aged 18-35 years with Graves' ophthalmopathy.

This clonotype showed up many times. The J gene is TRBJ1-1, the V gene TRBV19, with 7 bases fitting TRBD1. Germline CDR1 and CDR2: LNHDA and SQIVND (reference sequence). The CDR3 consists of 14 residues. J lost 4 bases, V lost 10 bases, and 12 bases had no gene match. In DNA, the CDR3 is TGTGCCACCTTAGACAGGGCGGCTGGCACTGAAGCTTTCTTT. Protein product: CATLDRAAGTEAFF. Drawing the rest from reference TRBV19 and TRBJ1-1, the complete variable domain is DGGITQSPKYLFRKEGQNVTLSCEQNLNHDAMYWYRQDPGQGLRLIYYSQIVNDFQKGDIAEGYSVSREKKESFPLTVTSAQKNPTAFYLCATLDRAAGTEAFFGQGTRLTVV.

This clonotype was observed many times. V is TRBV20-1 and J is TRBJ2-2, with no clear D. Germline V lookup: CDR1 DFQATT, CDR2 SNEGSKA (reference sequence). The ends were cut back, 0 bases at V and 0 bases at J, with 11 bases in the middle. CDR3 size: 16 residues. CDR3 bases: TGCAGTGCTAGAGATTGGAAGACGGCGAACACCGGGGAGCTGTTTTTT. This sequence encodes CSARDWKTANTGELFF.

This clonotype was seen only a few times. The chain is built from TRBV7-9 and TRBJ1-2, with TRBD1 identical over 8 bases. The CDR3 runs 17 residues. Trimming at V came to 2 bases and at J to 1 base, leaving 9 bases not matched to a gene. Germline V gene lookup returns CDR1 SEHNR and CDR2 FQNEAQ (reference sequence). The chain's CDR3 is CASSLNYGQGVNYGYTF. The CDR3 DNA follows: TGTGCCAGCAGCTTAAATTATGGACAGGGTGTTAACTATGGCTACACCTTC.

This clonotype has ten or more counts. V is TRBV11-1 and J is TRBJ2-5, with 10 bases aligning to TRBD1. The CDR3 is 16 amino acids. Germline-derived CDR1 and CDR2 are SGHAT and FQDESV (reference sequence). The trim removed 4 bases at V and 2 bases at J, leaving 7 bases unmatched. The CDR3 loop reads CASSSYRDRGQETQYF. CDR3 sequence (DNA): TGTGCCAGCAGCTCGTACCGGGACAGGGGTCAAGAGACCCAGTACTTC.

This clonotype has just a few counts. The gene calls are TRBV20-1 and TRBJ2-6, with D unclear. The CDR3 has 13 residues. V was cut by 7 bases and J by 8 bases, with 15 bases left in between. CDR1 DFQATT and CDR2 SNEGSKA come from the germline V gene (reference sequence). CDR3 nucleotide sequence: TGCAGTGGAGACATCAACCGTCCCAACGTCCTGACTTTC. This gives the protein CSGDINRPNVLTF.